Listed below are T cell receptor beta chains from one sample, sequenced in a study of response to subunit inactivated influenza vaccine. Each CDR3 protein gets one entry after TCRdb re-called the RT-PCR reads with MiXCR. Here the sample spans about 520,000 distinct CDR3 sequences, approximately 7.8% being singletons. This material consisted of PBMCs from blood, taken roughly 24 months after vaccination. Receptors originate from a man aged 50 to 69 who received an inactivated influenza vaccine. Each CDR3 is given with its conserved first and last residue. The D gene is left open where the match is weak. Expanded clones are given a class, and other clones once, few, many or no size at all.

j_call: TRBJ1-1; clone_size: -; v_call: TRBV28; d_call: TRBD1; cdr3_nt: TGTGCCAGCAGTCGAGACTCACAGGGGTCAAACACTGAAGCTTTCTTT; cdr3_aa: CASSRDSQGSNTEAFF
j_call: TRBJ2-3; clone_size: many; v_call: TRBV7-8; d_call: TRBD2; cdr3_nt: TGTGCCAGCAGCTCAAGACTAGCGGGTTCTGCGGATACGCAGTATTTT; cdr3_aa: CASSSRLAGSADTQYF
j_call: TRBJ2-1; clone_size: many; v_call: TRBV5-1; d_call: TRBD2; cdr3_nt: TGCGCCAGCAGCTCTAGCGGGAGAGGCGCCTACAATGAGCAGTTCTTC; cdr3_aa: CASSSSGRGAYNEQFF
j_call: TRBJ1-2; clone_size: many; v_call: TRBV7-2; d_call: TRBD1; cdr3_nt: TGTGCCAGCAGCACCTCCACTACAGGGGGCTGGGGCTACACCTTC; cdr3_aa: CASSTSTTGGWGYTF
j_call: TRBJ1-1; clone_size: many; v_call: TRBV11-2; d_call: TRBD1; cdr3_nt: TGTGCCAGCAGCTCGACAGGGCCGAACACTGAAGCTTTCTTT; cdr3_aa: CASSSTGPNTEAFF
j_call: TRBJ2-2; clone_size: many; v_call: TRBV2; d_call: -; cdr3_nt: TGTGCCAGCAGCCTTTCTCGCCGGGAGCTGTTTTTT; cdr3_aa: CASSLSRRELFF
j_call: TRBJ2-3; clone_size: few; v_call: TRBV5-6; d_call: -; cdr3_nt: TGTGCCACCCAGCTAGGGCAGGGTTGGAAAGATACGCAGTATTTT; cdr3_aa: CATQLGQGWKDTQYF
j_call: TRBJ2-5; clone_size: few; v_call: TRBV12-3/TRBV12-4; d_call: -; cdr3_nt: TGTGCCAGCAGTTTAGCTTCGAGGGGGAGAGAGACCCAGTACTTC; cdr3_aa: CASSLASRGRETQYF
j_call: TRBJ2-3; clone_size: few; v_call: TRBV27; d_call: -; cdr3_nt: TGTGCCAGCAGTTCTTTGGGGGATCATACGCAGTATTTT; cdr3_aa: CASSSLGDHTQYF
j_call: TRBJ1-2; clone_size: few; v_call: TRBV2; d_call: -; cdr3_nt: TGTGCCAGCAGTGAAGAAAAGGCATATGGCTACACCTTC; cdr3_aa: CASSEEKAYGYTF
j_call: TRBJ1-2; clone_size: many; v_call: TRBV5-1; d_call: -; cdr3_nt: TGCGCCAGCAGCCACAGACAGCCGCTCGATGGCTACACCTTC; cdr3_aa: CASSHRQPLDGYTF
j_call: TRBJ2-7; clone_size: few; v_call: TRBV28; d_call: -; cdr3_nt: TGTGCCAGCAAGGAGAATTACGAGCAGTACTTC; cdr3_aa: CASKENYEQYF
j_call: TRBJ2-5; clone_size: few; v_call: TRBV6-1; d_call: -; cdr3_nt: TGTGCCAGCAAAAAGGATAGGGGGGAGCAAGAGACCCAGTACTTC; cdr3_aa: CASKKDRGEQETQYF
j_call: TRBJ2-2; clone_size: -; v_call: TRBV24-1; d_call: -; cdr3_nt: TGTGCCACCAGTGATCCGCTCAGAGGACCCACCGGGGAGCTGTTTTTT; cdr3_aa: CATSDPLRGPTGELFF
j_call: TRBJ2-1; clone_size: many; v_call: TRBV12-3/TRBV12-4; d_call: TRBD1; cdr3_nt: TGTGCCAGCCGCTACGCAGGGGGCATCAATGAGCAGTTCTTC; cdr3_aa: CASRYAGGINEQFF
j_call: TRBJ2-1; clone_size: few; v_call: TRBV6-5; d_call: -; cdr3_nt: TGTGCCAGCAGTTTTCAGAGATACCCCTACAATGAGCAGTTCTTC; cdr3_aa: CASSFQRYPYNEQFF